A single sample gave rise to the 13 T cell receptor beta chains below, sequenced in a study of OX40 agonist ivuxolimab in advanced cancers. The library relied on the immunoSEQ multiplex PCR assay. This immuneACCESS table, as held by TCRdb, lists in-frame sequences with V and J called but not all clones. Of the missing ones, under half trace to an unresolved V gene in checked studies; the others have no known cause. This sample holds under 95,000 clones; roughly 80% were observed only once. The ten largest account for about 2.5% of the sample. Sequenced material: CD4+ or CD8+ T cells sorted from blood, taken in a trial of the OX40 agonist ivuxolimab. These receptors were taken from an adult with an advanced solid tumor such as melanoma, head and neck, liver or kidney cancer.

The chain joins TRBV9 to TRBJ2-5, with D perhaps assigned TRBD1 or TRBD2 (7 bases each). V was clipped by 4 bases and J by 1 base, with 17 bases between them. In germline, CDR1 is SGDLS, CDR2 YYNGEE. The CDR3 contains 16 residues. CDR3 nucleotide sequence: TGTGCCAGCAGCCTTACCCAGGGGGGGCCCCAAGAGACCCAGTACTTC. Protein sequence: CASSLTQGGPQETQYF.

The genes are TRBV4-3 and TRBJ1-4; maybe TRBD1 (5 bases). Germline V gene sequence: CDR1 LGHNA, CDR2 YSLEER. The germline V and J ends were trimmed by 0 bases and 7 bases, with 12 bases remaining between them. CDR3 length equals 15 residues. The CDR3 coding sequence is TGCGCCAGCAGCCAAGAAAGGGACTACAGTGAAAAACTGTTTTTT. Encoded protein: CASSQERDYSEKLFF.

The chain carries TRBV4-2 and TRBJ1-1, with D uncertain. Deletions cut 1 base from V and 7 bases from J, with 13 bases between. This CDR3 contains 14 residues. From germline, CDR1 is LGHNA and CDR2 YNFKEQ. In nucleotides, the CDR3 is TGTGCCAGCAGCCAAGTCCTGATGGACTTTGAAGCTTTCTTT. The encoded protein is CASSQVLMDFEAFF.

The V gene is TRBV11-2, the J gene TRBJ1-1; D gene unclear. V was trimmed by 8 bases and J by 5 bases, leaving 12 bases between them. CDR1 is SGHAT, CDR2 FQNNGV, per germline. This CDR3 contains 12 residues. CDR3 sequence (DNA): TGTGCCAGCGCGAGGGTGGGTACTGAAGCTTTCTTT. This sequence encodes CASARVGTEAFF.

CDR3 protein: CASSSRYEQYV. In DNA form, the CDR3 reads TGTGCCAGCAGTTCTCGTTACGAGCAGTACGTC. The chain recombines TRBV6-5 with TRBJ2-7, with D unresolved. Looked up from germline, CDR1 is MNHEY and CDR2 is SVGAGI. The CDR3 loop spans 11 amino acids. The V gene lost 4 bases and the J gene lost 4 bases, with 5 bases spanning the gap.

This chain uses TRBV10-3 with TRBJ1-1, with a possible D match to TRBD1 (6 bases). The CDR3 loop spans 12 amino acids. Germline values: CDR1 ENHRY, CDR2 SYGVKD. Trimming left V 6 bases short and J 3 bases short, with 8 bases between. This CDR3 is CAIRDSYTEAFF. The CDR3 DNA reads TGTGCCATCAGGGACAGCTACACTGAAGCTTTCTTT.

This chain uses TRBV5-8 with TRBJ2-7, with 10 bases lining up with TRBD1. The length of the CDR3 is 17 residues. The V and J ends lost 3 bases and 4 bases, in that order; junction bases with no gene match: 13. CDR1 is SGHTS, CDR2 YDEGEE, per germline. The CDR3 DNA reads TGTGCCAGCAGCTCGCCCTCAGACAGGGGGCTTGGATACGAGCAGTACGTC. This translates into CASSSPSDRGLGYEQYV.

This clone was detected a few times. The chain couples TRBV4-2 to TRBJ2-2, with D uncertain. In germline, CDR1 is LGHNA, CDR2 YNFKEQ. V lost 4 bases and J lost 0, with 27 bases in between. This CDR3 is built from 21 residues. The CDR3 nucleotides are TGTGCCAGCAGCCCAGAGGTATATGGGCGGTTAGGCTTGGCGAACACCGGGGAGCTGTTTTTT. It encodes CASSPEVYGRLGLANTGELFF.

A few counts support this clone. The rearrangement joins TRBV7-9 to TRBJ1-5; possible D gene TRBD1, 5 bases. Germline CDR1 is SEHNR and CDR2 is FQNEAQ (reference sequence). This CDR3 comprises 13 residues. Deletions cut 3 bases from V and 11 bases from J, with 14 bases between. The CDR3 DNA reads as TGTGCCAGCAGCTTCGATCCGGAAGGGGCCCAGCATTTT. Protein: CASSFDPEGAQHF.

The CDR3 loop reads CATSRELQIYGYTF. The CDR3 DNA follows: TGTGCCACCAGCAGAGAATTGCAGATCTATGGCTACACCTTC. The genes are TRBV15 and TRBJ1-2; no definite D call. The V gene's germline CDR1 is LNHNV and CDR2 YYDKDF (reference sequence). This CDR3 has 14 amino acids. The ends were cut back, 0 bases at V and 4 bases at J, with 9 bases in the middle.

The chain employs TRBV10-3 and TRBJ1-2, with 7 bases that match TRBD1. J lost 4 bases, V lost 3 bases, and 2 bases had no gene match. CDR3 size: 13 residues. Germline CDR1 is ENHRY and CDR2 is SYGVKD. The chain's CDR3 is CAISEGGTYGYTF. CDR3 bases: TGTGCCATCAGTGAAGGGGGCACCTATGGCTACACCTTC.

This rearrangement joins TRBV5-1 to TRBJ2-7; maybe TRBD1 (5 bases). Germline V lookup: CDR1 SGHRS, CDR2 YFSETQ. V shed 1 base and J shed 4 bases, with 6 bases lying between them. There are 12 residues in the CDR3. Written as DNA, the CDR3 is TGCGCCAGCAGCTTGACAGGTTACGAGCAGTACGTC. The encoded protein is CASSLTGYEQYV.

The chain recombines TRBV6-1 with TRBJ2-7; the D is unclear. This CDR3 has 11 amino acids. CDR1 is MNHNS and CDR2 is SASEGT in the germline V gene. The germline V and J ends were trimmed by 3 bases and 6 bases, with 6 bases remaining between them. This CDR3 reads CASSDRGEQYF. As DNA, the CDR3 is TGTGCCAGCAGTGATCGAGGCGAGCAGTACTTC.